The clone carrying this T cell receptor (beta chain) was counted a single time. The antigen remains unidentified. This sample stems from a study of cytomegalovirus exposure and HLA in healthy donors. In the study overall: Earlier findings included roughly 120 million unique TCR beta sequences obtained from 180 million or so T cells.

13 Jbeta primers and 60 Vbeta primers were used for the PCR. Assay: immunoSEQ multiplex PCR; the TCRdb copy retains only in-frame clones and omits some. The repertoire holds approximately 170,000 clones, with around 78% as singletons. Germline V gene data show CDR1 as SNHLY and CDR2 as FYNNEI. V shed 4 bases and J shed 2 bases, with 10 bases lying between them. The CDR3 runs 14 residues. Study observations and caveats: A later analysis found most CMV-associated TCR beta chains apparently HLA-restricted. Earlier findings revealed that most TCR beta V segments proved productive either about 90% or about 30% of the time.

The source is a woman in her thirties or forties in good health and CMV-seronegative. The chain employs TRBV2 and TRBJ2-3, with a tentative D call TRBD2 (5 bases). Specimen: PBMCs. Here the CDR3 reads CASSALASTDTQYF. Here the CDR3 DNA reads TGTGCCAGCAGTGCTCTAGCTTCCACAGATACGCAGTATTTT.